The clone carrying this T cell receptor beta chain was picked up a small number of times. This specimen belongs to a study of PD-1 blockade in mismatch repair-deficient tumors. As for the study in general: All were previously treated, progressing patients with around 12 mismatch repair-deficient cancer types.

The repertoire was sequenced with immunoSEQ multiplex PCR; TCRdb's copy has only in-frame clones and lacks some. In the table there are around 15,000 clones, 80% to 85% of which are singletons. TCR sequencing covered a few patients who responded to pembrolizumab. Material: PBMCs, obtained 4 weeks after starting pembrolizumab. This clonotype was obtained from an adult with mismatch repair-deficient cancer.

The CDR3 bases are TGTGCCAGCAAGGTAGCGGGGGAGCAGTACTTC. Protein: CASKVAGEQYF. This sequence joins TRBV28 and TRBJ2-7, with 8 bases identical to TRBD2. CDR1 and CDR2 from the germline V gene are MDHEN and SYDVKM. The CDR3 spans 11 residues. The V gene end was trimmed by 7 bases and the J gene end by 7 bases; junction bases not matched to a gene: 3.